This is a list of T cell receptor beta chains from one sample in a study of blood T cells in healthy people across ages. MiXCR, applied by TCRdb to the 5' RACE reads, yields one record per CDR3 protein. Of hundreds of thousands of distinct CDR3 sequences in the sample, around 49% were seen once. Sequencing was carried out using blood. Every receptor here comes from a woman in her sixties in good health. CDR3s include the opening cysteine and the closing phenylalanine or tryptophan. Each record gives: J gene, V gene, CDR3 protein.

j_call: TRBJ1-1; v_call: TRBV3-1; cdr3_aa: CASSQDRGEKAFF
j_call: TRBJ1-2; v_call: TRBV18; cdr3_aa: CASSPRREEYGYTF
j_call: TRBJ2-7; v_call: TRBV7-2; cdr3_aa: CASSRASESYEQYF
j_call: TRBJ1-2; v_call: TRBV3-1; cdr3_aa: CASSGTETNYGYTF
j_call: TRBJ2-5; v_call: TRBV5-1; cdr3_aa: CASSVRTSGRSETQYF
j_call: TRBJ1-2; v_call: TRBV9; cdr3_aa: CASSALGGGNYGYTF
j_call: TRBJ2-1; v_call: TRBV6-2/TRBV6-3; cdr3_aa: CASGDPGTASYNEQFF
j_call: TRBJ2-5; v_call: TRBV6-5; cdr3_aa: CASSPASGRETQYF
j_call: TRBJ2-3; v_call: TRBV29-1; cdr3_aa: CSATRGYRDAQYF
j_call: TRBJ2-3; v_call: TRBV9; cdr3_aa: CASSVRGLVGTADTQYF
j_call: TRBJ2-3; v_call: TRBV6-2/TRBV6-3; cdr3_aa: CASSYGLGGGDTQYF
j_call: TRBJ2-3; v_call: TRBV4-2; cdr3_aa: CASSQGAGGTTDTQYF
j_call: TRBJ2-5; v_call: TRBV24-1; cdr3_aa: CATGNDQETQYF
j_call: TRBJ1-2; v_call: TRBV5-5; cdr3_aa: CASSLTRNNYGYTF
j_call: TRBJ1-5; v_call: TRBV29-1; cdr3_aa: CSVGTGNQPQHF
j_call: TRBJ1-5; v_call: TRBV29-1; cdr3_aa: CSVTDYSNQPQHF
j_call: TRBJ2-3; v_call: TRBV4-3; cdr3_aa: CASSQDTQRGGDTQYF
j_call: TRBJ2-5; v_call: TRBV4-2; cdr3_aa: CASSQDPGGSGDETQYF
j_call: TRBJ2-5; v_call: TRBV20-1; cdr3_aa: CSAATLQGAGETQYF
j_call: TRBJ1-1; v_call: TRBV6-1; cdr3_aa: CASRETGWAFF
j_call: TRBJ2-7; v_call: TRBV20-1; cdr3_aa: CSARAVIVVDEQYF
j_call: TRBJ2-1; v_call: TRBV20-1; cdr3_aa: CSARVRGSYNEQFF
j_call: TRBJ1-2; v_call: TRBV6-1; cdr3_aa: CASRSRDGTNYGYTF
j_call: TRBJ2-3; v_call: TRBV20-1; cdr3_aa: CSAGGLREKTDTQYF
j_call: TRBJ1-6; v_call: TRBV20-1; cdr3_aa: CSASRLSGGFNSPLHF
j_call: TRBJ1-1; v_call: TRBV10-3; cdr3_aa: CAISEGGGPEAFF
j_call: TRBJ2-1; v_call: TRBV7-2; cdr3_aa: CASSSRDRAYNEQFF
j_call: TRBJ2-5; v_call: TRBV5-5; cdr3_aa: CASSRDNLPETQYF
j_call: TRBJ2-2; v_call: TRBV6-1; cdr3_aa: CASRETSVNTGELFF
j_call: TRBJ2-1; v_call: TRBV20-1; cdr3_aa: CSARPAGASEQFF
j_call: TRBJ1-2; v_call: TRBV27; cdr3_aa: CASSLGGTHYGYTF
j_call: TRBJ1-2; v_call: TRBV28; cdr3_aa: CASRMDNNYGYTF
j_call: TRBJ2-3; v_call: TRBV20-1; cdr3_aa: CSARRPTITDTQYF
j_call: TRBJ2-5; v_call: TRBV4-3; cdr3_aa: CASSQVFGGLNEQYF
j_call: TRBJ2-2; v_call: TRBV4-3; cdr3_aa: CASSIAISGRGTGELFF